This T cell receptor (beta chain) was recorded in a study of CD8+ T cells in alopecia areata listed by TCRdb under 2018. Broadly, across the study: Treated patients were enrolled in an open-label pilot trial of oral tofacitinib at 5 to 10 mg twice daily for moderate-to-severe alopecia areata. RNA was obtained with the PAXgene miRNA kit for fixed scalp, the miRNeasy kit for PBMCs, and the RNeasy kit for mouse skin. High-throughput TCRbeta sequencing was used to examine T cell clonal expansion in alopecia areata in both the C3H/HeJ mouse model and human patients. Tofacitinib was administered for 6 to 18 months, and 6 months of follow-up off drug were then conducted to assess delayed response and recurrence. Biopsies were taken from tofacitinib-treated patients at baseline and at 4 and 24 weeks of treatment, and a later scalp biopsy was taken in several of the tofacitinib-treated patients. Amplification of TCRbeta CDR3 regions was done by immunoSEQ multiplex PCR using 35 Vbeta forward primers and 13 Jbeta reverse primers. On the human side, TCRbeta sequencing was run on scalp tissue and on sorted CD4+ and CD8+ peripheral blood T cells from healthy controls and from alopecia areata patients with either patchy or totalis/universalis disease. Scalp clonality was compared across normal scalp (n=4), patchy alopecia areata scalp (n=8), and alopecia totalis/universalis scalp (n=8).

General conclusions and limits of the study: Compared with normal scalp, lesional scalp, particularly in alopecia totalis/universalis, had higher clonality and more expanded CD8+ clones, which suggests antigenic drive. Resident alphabeta T cells in normal human skin are also sequenced, complicating scalp TCR repertoire analysis, unlike mouse skin dominated by gammadelta T cells. Compared with mice, TCR sequences shared between patients were less clear, possibly partly because of HLA diversity across the patient population.

According to the germline V gene (reference sequence), CDR1 reads GTSNPN and CDR2 reads SVGIG. V was cut back by 4 bases and J by 5 bases, leaving a gap of 12 bases between them. The CDR3 measures 13 amino acids from cysteine to phenylalanine. This entry keeps only the CDR3 DNA: 39 bases, framed from base 1. Points on this clone: This receptor's antigen is unknown. Base qualities are missing; no much larger clone stands one base away.

The library was made by the immunoSEQ multiplex PCR assay. To provide template for TCR sequencing, every sample had RNA extracted and reverse transcribed into cDNA. First-strand cDNA was synthesized using SuperScript III with a 2:1 mix of oligo-dT and random hexamers. A synthetic immune receptor repertoire was used to measure amplification bias, and any remaining bias was corrected computationally. In the authors' own workflow: Raw reads were preprocessed for error removal, and CDR3 was defined according to IMGT conventions as running from the conserved cysteine to phenylalanine. Clonality was computed as 1 minus the Shannon entropy, with the entropy normalized by log2 of the number of productive unique TCRs. Whether scalp clones were CD4 or CD8 was inferred by matching scalp TCRbeta sequences against CD4 and CD8 repertoires sorted from blood. The clones in this table, taken by TCRdb from immuneACCESS, are in-frame only. Not every clone is retained; where verified, under half of the shortfall comes from an unresolved V gene, and the cause of the rest is unknown. V and J calls and clone size are those listed in that table; D and trimming were worked out from the DNA. The sample profile shows some 130,000 clones; about 46% of them were found once. The ten biggest clones cover around a sixth of the sample.

The meaning of the sample's time point label: baseline before oral tofacitinib. Lesional scalp punch biopsies and peripheral blood were obtained from alopecia areata patients. PBMCs were separated by density centrifugation and stained for CD3, CD4 and CD8, after which CD4+ and CD8+ T cells were sorted on a FACSAria. This TCR came from a human donor with alopecia areata. Sequencing was performed on CD8+ T cells sorted from blood, taken at week 0. The V gene is TRBV30 and the J gene is TRBJ2-1, with an unclear D gene assignment. The CDR3 in this case is CAWTGDLNNEQFF. In nucleotides, the sequence is TGTGCCTGGACCGGAGACCTTAACAATGAGCAGTTCTTC.